The 29 T cell receptor beta chains listed next were all sequenced from one sample in a study of Ad26.COV2.S vaccination and SARS-CoV-2 variants (dated by TCRdb to the early 2020s). Libraries were built with the immunoSEQ multiplex PCR assay. Not all clones reach the TCRdb copy of this immuneACCESS table, which keeps in-frame sequences only. Checked studies attribute under half of the gap to unresolved V genes and leave the rest unexplained. The sample table contains 250,000 to 300,000 clones; only one count was recorded for more than 70% of them. The biggest ten clones account for less than 3.5% of the sample. Reading the label with the study, this specimen's treatment or condition is: over 15 received Ad26.COV2.S at low or high dose, single or two shots; about 5 received placebo; per-sample allocation not given. Repertoires of vaccine and placebo recipients were sequenced from samples taken on day 63 after the first injection.

Sequences were derived from peripheral blood, sampled in a trial of Ad26.COV2.S vaccine versus placebo. These receptors came from a person between 18 and 65 years old who received the Ad26.COV2.S COVID-19 vaccine or a placebo.

The chain combines TRBV18 with TRBJ2-1; no clear D. Germline V gene sequence: CDR1 KGHSH, CDR2 LQKENI. Trimming removed 0 bases from V and 1 base from J, with 10 bases in between. The CDR3 covers 16 residues. CDR3 residues: CASSPPGSTSYNEQFF. The CDR3 DNA reads as TGTGCCAGCTCACCACCGGGCTCGACATCCTACAATGAGCAGTTCTTC.

This chain links TRBV10-1 with TRBJ2-1; 7 nucleotides align to TRBD2. Germline-derived CDR1 and CDR2 are WNHNN and SYGVQD (reference sequence). The CDR3 covers 16 residues. Trimming at V came to 3 bases and at J to 7 bases, leaving 12 bases not matched to a gene. CDR3 in amino acids: CASSERPSREKNEQFF. In DNA, the CDR3 is TGCGCCAGCAGTGAAAGGCCTTCGCGGGAGAAGAATGAGCAGTTCTTC.

The chain joins TRBV27 to TRBJ1-2, with D hard to call. Trimming stripped 5 bases from V and 4 bases from J, with 11 bases between. The CDR3 sequence is 13 residues long. CDR1 MNHEY and CDR2 SMNVEV come from the germline V gene (reference sequence). The CDR3 bases are TGTGCCAGCAGTAGTCAGGCTAGCTATGGCTACACCTTC. This codes for CASSSQASYGYTF.

V and J are TRBV10-3 and TRBJ2-5, with 11 bases lining up with TRBD2. V lost 0 bases to trimming and J lost 1 base; unmatched junction nucleotides: 4. The CDR3 sequence is 17 residues long. Per the germline V gene, CDR1 is ENHRY and CDR2 is SYGVKD. This chain's CDR3 is CAISESGLAEIQETQYF. The CDR3 bases are TGTGCCATCAGTGAGTCGGGACTAGCGGAGATCCAAGAGACCCAGTACTTC.

This clone was seen a few times. The chain recombines TRBV3-1 (or the pseudogene TRBV3-2) with TRBJ1-5; D perhaps matches TRBD1 (6 bases). V gave up 1 base and J gave up 4 bases, with 14 bases separating them. CDR1 LGHDT and CDR2 YNNKEL come from the germline V gene (reference sequence). The CDR3 totals 16 residues. CDR3 sequence (DNA): TGTGCCAGCAGCCAAGGGGGGGCCCACTTAAATCAGCCCCAGCATTTT. Its translation: CASSQGGAHLNQPQHF.

The rearrangement joins TRBV28 to TRBJ1-2; 9 nucleotides align to TRBD1. CDR1 is MDHEN, CDR2 SYDVKM, per germline. Losses at the gene ends were 4 bases for V and 4 bases for J; bases not matched to a gene: 4. This CDR3 is built from 14 residues. In DNA form, the CDR3 reads TGTGCCAGCAGTTCGGGACAGGGACTCTATGGCTACACCTTC. Its protein is CASSSGQGLYGYTF.

The V and J genes are TRBV5-8 and TRBJ2-1; D uncertain. V dropped 6 bases and J dropped 0 bases, with 16 bases sitting between them. Germline loops: CDR1 SGHTS, CDR2 YDEGEE. This CDR3 spans 16 amino acids. CDR3 DNA: TGTGCCAGCACCCCAATGGTAGGAAACTCCTACAATGAGCAGTTCTTC. Amino acids: CASTPMVGNSYNEQFF.

The chain carries TRBV19 and TRBJ1-2; no reliable D call. Germline V CDR1 and CDR2: LNHDA, SQIVND (reference sequence). V shed 0 bases and J shed 4 bases, with 3 bases lying between them. CDR3 length equals 12 residues. The DNA of the CDR3 is TGTGCCAGTAGTATAGACAGCTATGGCTACACCTTC. This gives the protein CASSIDSYGYTF.

The CDR3 DNA follows: TGTGCCACCAGCAGAGCAGGGCAGGGGGCGGGTTGGGGTGAAGCTTTCTTT. Protein: CATSRAGQGAGWGEAFF. The J gene is TRBJ1-1, the V gene TRBV15, with 8 bases fitting TRBD1. The CDR3 extends over 17 amino acids. The V gene end was trimmed by 1 base and the J gene end by 7 bases; junction bases not matched to a gene: 14. Germline V gene data show CDR1 as LNHNV and CDR2 as YYDKDF (reference sequence).

The chain is built from TRBV6-5 and TRBJ1-2, with 9 bases fitting TRBD1. The CDR3 is made up of 14 amino acids. V dropped 5 bases and J dropped 4; count of bases not matched to a gene: 5. The germline V gene has CDR1 MNHEY and CDR2 SVGAGI. The DNA of the CDR3 is TGTGCCAGCAGTAACCGGGACAGGGTCTATGGCTACACCTTC. Encoded protein: CASSNRDRVYGYTF.

This clone has just one count. The CDR3 sequence is CASSPSPYNTEAFF. For the CDR3, the DNA is TGTGCCAGCAGCCCTTCGCCATACAACACTGAAGCTTTCTTT. V is TRBV5-6 and J is TRBJ1-1; D is unresolved. CDR1 is SGHDT and CDR2 is YYEEEE in the germline V gene. This CDR3 region has 14 residues. Deletions cut 4 bases from V and 2 bases from J, with 12 bases between.

This rearrangement joins TRBV5-1 to TRBJ1-1; a weak D match, TRBD1 (5 bases). Germline loops: CDR1 SGHRS, CDR2 YFSETQ. The CDR3 runs 15 residues. The ends were cut back, 2 bases at V and 1 base at J, with 12 bases in the middle. CDR3 DNA: TGCGCCAGCAGCTTAAGGGGAGGAGAGAACACTGAAGCTTTCTTT. Its translation is CASSLRGGENTEAFF.

The V gene is TRBV2, the J gene TRBJ1-1; no definite D call. Germline V gene sequence: CDR1 SNHLY, CDR2 FYNNEI. Trimming took off 11 bases at V and 1 base at J, with 11 bases between the two ends. The length of the CDR3 is 12 residues. CDR3 residues: CASRSQNTEAFF. Here the CDR3 DNA reads TGTGCCTCGCGAAGCCAGAACACTGAAGCTTTCTTT.

The genes are TRBV27 and TRBJ2-1; maybe TRBD1 (5 bases). V was pared by 3 bases and J by 0 bases, with 12 bases between. The CDR3 has 16 residues. Germline CDR1 MNHEY, CDR2 SMNVEV (reference sequence). The CDR3: CASSFGAAFSYNEQFF. For the CDR3, the DNA is TGTGCCAGCAGTTTTGGGGCAGCCTTCTCCTACAATGAGCAGTTCTTC.

The count of this clone is one. The chain is built from TRBV9 and TRBJ1-2; the match to TRBD1 covers 8 bases. The CDR3 contains 13 residues. V lost 2 bases to trimming and J lost 7 bases; unmatched junction nucleotides: 4. Germline V gives CDR1 SGDLS, CDR2 YYNGEE. The CDR3: CASSVQGAGGYTF. The CDR3 DNA reads as TGTGCCAGCAGCGTCCAGGGGGCTGGTGGCTACACCTTC.

The V gene is TRBV4-2, the J gene TRBJ1-2; 11 positions match TRBD1. The CDR3 length is 14 residues. With 4 bases clipped from V and 6 bases from J, the junction kept 4 bases outside the gene matches. Germline lookup yields CDR1 LGHNA and CDR2 YNFKEQ. This CDR3 reads CASSRTGQGDGYTF. The CDR3 DNA reads as TGTGCCAGCAGCCGAACGGGACAGGGGGATGGCTACACCTTC.

A word on this clone: The sample contains more than one DNA sequence encoding this CDR3. The chain employs TRBV5-4 and TRBJ1-5; TRBD1 matches at 9 bases. The V gene end was trimmed by 4 bases and the J gene end by 2 bases; junction bases not matched to a gene: 4. This CDR3 comprises 15 residues. Germline CDR1 is SGHNT and CDR2 is YYREEE (reference sequence). CDR3 loop: CASSPDRGRNQPQHF. CDR3 in DNA: TGTGCCAGCAGCCCGGACAGGGGACGCAATCAGCCCCAGCATTTT.

The rearrangement uses TRBV10-3 and TRBJ2-2; 7 nucleotides agree with TRBD1. The CDR3 totals 14 residues. The germline gives CDR1 ENHRY, CDR2 SYGVKD. The junction had 5 bases not matched to a gene; V was cut back by 6 bases and J by 4 bases. The CDR3 region has the DNA TGTGCCATCAGCGGGACAGAAAGCACCGGGGAGCTGTTTTTT. Its translation: CAISGTESTGELFF.

This chain links TRBV9 with TRBJ2-2; 10 bases align to TRBD1. J gave up 5 bases and V 4 bases, and 8 bases lay outside the gene matches. The germline V gene encodes CDR1 SGDLS and CDR2 YYNGEE. The CDR3 consists of 16 residues. The CDR3 DNA is TGTGCCAGCAGCCCCACCGGGACAGGGGAGACCGGGGAGCTGTTTTTT. Translating it yields CASSPTGTGETGELFF.

This rearrangement joins TRBV2 to TRBJ1-1, with 7 bases aligning to TRBD1. J was trimmed by 3 bases and V by 5 bases; bases with no gene match: 3. CDR1 is SNHLY, CDR2 FYNNEI, per germline. The CDR3 consists of 13 residues. CDR3 amino acids: CASSRQGYTEAFF. The CDR3 nucleotides read TGTGCCAGCAGTAGACAGGGCTACACTGAAGCTTTCTTT.

The CDR3 DNA sequence: TGCGCCAGCAGCTTGACTTCGGGTAATTTTGGTTCACCCCTCCACTTT. Protein sequence: CASSLTSGNFGSPLHF. The V and J genes are TRBV5-1 and TRBJ1-6; D is undetermined. There are 16 residues in the CDR3. CDR1 and CDR2 from the germline V gene are SGHRS and YFSETQ. V dropped 1 base and J dropped 9 bases, with 17 bases sitting between them.

The V call is TRBV3-1 (or the pseudogene TRBV3-2), the J call TRBJ1-2; no firm D call. The germline CDR1 and CDR2 sequences are LGHDT and YNNKEL (reference sequence). This CDR3 has 14 residues. V lost 3 bases and J lost 7, with 15 bases in between. CDR3 sequence reads: CASSHDSPASGYTF. The CDR3 region has the DNA TGTGCCAGCAGCCATGACTCACCAGCCAGTGGCTACACCTTC.

Here the CDR3 reads CSVFGTTSTDTQYF. CDR3 DNA sequence: TGCAGCGTTTTCGGGACTACGAGCACAGATACGCAGTATTTT. The chain recombines TRBV29-1 with TRBJ2-3; the match to TRBD2 covers 7 bases. The CDR3 length is 14 residues. Germline loops: CDR1 SQVTM, CDR2 ANQGSEA. After removal of 5 bases from V and 0 bases from J, the junction contained 5 bases not matched to a gene.

This sequence joins TRBV5-4 and TRBJ2-7; D is unresolved. CDR1 and CDR2 from the germline V gene are SGHNT and YYREEE (reference sequence). The CDR3 runs 12 residues. Trimming shortened V by 1 base and J by 5 bases, and 7 bases separated the two germline ends. The CDR3 reads CASSLLTDEQYF. The CDR3 DNA reads TGTGCCAGCAGCTTGTTAACGGACGAGCAGTACTTC.

V gene TRBV4-1 combines with J gene TRBJ2-5, with TRBD1 matching 7 bases. Germline V gene data show CDR1 as MGHRA and CDR2 as YSYEKL. V was pared by 4 bases and J by 3 bases, with 2 bases of the junction left unmatched. The length of the CDR3 is 13 residues. The CDR3: CASSLDREETQYF. The DNA of the CDR3 is TGCGCCAGCAGCCTCGACAGGGAAGAGACCCAGTACTTC.

The chain uses TRBV28 and TRBJ1-1; D perhaps matches TRBD1 (6 bases). With 3 bases removed from V and 5 bases from J, the gap between germline ends came to 16 bases. The germline gives CDR1 MDHEN, CDR2 SYDVKM. This CDR3 has 15 amino acids. CDR3 coding DNA: TGTGCCAGCAGTTTGGCGGAGGGGGGAGGGACTGAAGCTTTCTTT. As protein: CASSLAEGGGTEAFF. The variable domain in full, completed from reference TRBV28 and TRBJ1-1, reads DVKVTQSSRYLVKRTGEKVFLECVQDMDHENMFWYRQDPGLGLRLIYFSYDVKMKEKGDIPEGYSVSREKKERFSLILESASTNQTSMYLCASSLAEGGGTEAFFGQGTRLTVV.

J is TRBJ2-7 and V is TRBV28; D is ambiguous. The germline V gene has CDR1 MDHEN and CDR2 SYDVKM. The germline V and J ends were trimmed by 5 bases and 4 bases, with 12 bases remaining between them. The CDR3 spans 13 residues. DNA of the CDR3: TGTGCCAGCAGTATTTCGCCCATGTACGAGCAGTACTTC. This encodes CASSISPMYEQYF. Full variable domain (rest looked up from reference TRBV28 and TRBJ2-7): DVKVTQSSRYLVKRTGEKVFLECVQDMDHENMFWYRQDPGLGLRLIYFSYDVKMKEKGDIPEGYSVSREKKERFSLILESASTNQTSMYLCASSISPMYEQYFGPGTRLTVT.

The V gene is TRBV27, the J gene TRBJ1-5, with D unclear. The ends were cut back, 5 bases at V and 3 bases at J, with 8 bases in the middle. Germline loops: CDR1 MNHEY, CDR2 SMNVEV (reference sequence). This CDR3 is 13 amino acids long. CDR3 sequence reads: CASSLQINQPQHF. CDR3 in DNA: TGTGCCAGCAGTCTTCAGATCAATCAGCCCCAGCATTTT.

The genes are TRBV5-5 and TRBJ1-2, with D perhaps TRBD1 (6 bases). CDR3 size: 17 residues. The germline CDR1 and CDR2 sequences are SGHKS and YYEKEE (reference sequence). V was pared by 2 bases and J by 0 bases, with 17 bases between. CDR3 in DNA: TGTGCCAGCAGCTTATCTACCGGGACAAAATCTAACTATGGCTACACCTTC. It is translated as CASSLSTGTKSNYGYTF. Based on the CDR3 plus reference TRBV5-5 and TRBJ1-2, the full variable domain is DAGVTQSPTHLIKTRGQQVTLRCSPISGHKSVSWYQQVLGQGPQFIFQYYEKEERGRGNFPDRFSARQFPNYSSELNVNALLLGDSALYLCASSLSTGTKSNYGYTFGSGTRLTVV.